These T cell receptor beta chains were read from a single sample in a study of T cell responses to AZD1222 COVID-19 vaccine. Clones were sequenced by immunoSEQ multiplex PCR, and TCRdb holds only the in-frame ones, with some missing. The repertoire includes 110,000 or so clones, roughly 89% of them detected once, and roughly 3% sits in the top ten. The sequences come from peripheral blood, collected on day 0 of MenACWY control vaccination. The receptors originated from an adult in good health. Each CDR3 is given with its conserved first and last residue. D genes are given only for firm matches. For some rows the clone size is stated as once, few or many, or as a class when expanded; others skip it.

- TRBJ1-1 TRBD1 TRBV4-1 TGCGCCAGCAGCCGCCTACCTACAGGGGCTGAAGCTTTCTTT CASSRLPTGAEAFF
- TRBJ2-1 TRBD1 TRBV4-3 TGCGCCAGCAGCCAGGGACAGGGGTGGAATGAGCAGTTCTTC CASSQGQGWNEQFF
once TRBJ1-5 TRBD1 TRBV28 TGTGCCAGCAGGGAGGACAGGATCAATCAGCCCCAGCATTTT CASREDRINQPQHF
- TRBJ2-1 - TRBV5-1 TGCGCCAGCAGCTTAAGCGAGGAGAGCTCCTACAATGAGCAGTTCTTC CASSLSEESSYNEQFF
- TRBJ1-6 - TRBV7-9 TGTGCCAGCAGCCCCGCGGAGGGGTCTAATTCACCCCTCCACTTT CASSPAEGSNSPLHF
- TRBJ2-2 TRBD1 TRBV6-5 TGTGCCAGTCAACAGGGGGGTCGCACCGGGGAGCTGTTTTTT CASQQGGRTGELFF
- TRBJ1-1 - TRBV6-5 TGTGCCAGCAGTTATCGGGGAAGGAACACTGAAGCTTTCTTT CASSYRGRNTEAFF
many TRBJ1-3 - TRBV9 TGTGCCAGCAGCGTAGAGGGGACTGTCAACTCTGGAAACACCATATATTTT CASSVEGTVNSGNTIYF
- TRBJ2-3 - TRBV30 TGTGCCTGGAGTGGTAGTACGGGAGATACGCAGTATTTT CAWSGSTGDTQYF
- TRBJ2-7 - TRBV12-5 TGTGCTAGTGGTTTGCTCCCGGGGTCCGACGAGCAGTACTTC CASGLLPGSDEQYF
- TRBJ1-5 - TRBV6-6 TGTGCCAGCAGCCTCGAGGGGGGAAATCAGCCCCAGCATTTT CASSLEGGNQPQHF
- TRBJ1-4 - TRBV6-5 TGTGCCAGCAGGGGCAACAGAGCAACTAATGAAAAACTGTTTTTT CASRGNRATNEKLFF
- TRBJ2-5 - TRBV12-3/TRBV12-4 TGTGCCAGCAGTTTGAGCGGCCAAGAGACCCAGTACTTC CASSLSGQETQYF
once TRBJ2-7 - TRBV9 TGTGCCAGCAGCGTCGGACAGTCCCCCTACGAGCAGTACTTC CASSVGQSPYEQYF
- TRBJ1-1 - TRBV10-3 TGTGCCACCCCCCGGTTAGGGTCGGGACGGACGAACACTGAAGCTTTCTTT CATPRLGSGRTNTEAFF
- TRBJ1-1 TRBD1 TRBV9 TGTGCCAGCAGCCCAGACAGGGGGGCTCTGAACACTGAAGCTTTCTTT CASSPDRGALNTEAFF
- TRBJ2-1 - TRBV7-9 TGTGCCAGCAGCTTAGGTCAGGGCCCCTACAATGAGCAGTTCTTC CASSLGQGPYNEQFF
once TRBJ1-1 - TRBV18 TGTGCCAGCTCACCGCGGGGGGAGTGGGTGGGGACTGAAGCTTTCTTT CASSPRGEWVGTEAFF
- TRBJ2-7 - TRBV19 TGTGCCAGTAGTATGACAGGCCCCTCCTACGAGCAGTACTTC CASSMTGPSYEQYF
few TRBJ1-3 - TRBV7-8 TGTGCCAGCAGCTTAGAACCGACTCCTGGAAACACCATATATTTT CASSLEPTPGNTIYF
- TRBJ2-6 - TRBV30 TGTGCCTTCCTAAGTGGGGCCAACGTCCTGACTTTC CAFLSGANVLTF
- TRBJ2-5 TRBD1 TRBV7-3 TGTGCCAGCAGCTTGACAGGGGGGGAAGAGACCCAGTACTTC CASSLTGGEETQYF
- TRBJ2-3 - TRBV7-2 TGTGCCAGCAGCTTCCTCCCGACAGGAACCACAGATACGCAGTATTTT CASSFLPTGTTDTQYF
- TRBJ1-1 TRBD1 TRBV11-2 TGTGCCAGCAGCCTCAACAGGGGAGGGACTGAAGCTTTCTTT CASSLNRGGTEAFF
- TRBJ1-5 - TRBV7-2 TGTGCCAGCAGCTACAACAATCAGCCCCAGCATTTT CASSYNNQPQHF
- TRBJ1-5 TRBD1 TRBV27 TGTGCCAGCAGAACAGGGGGCCATAGCAATCAGCCCCAGCATTTT CASRTGGHSNQPQHF
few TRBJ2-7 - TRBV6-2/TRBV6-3 TGTGCCAGCAGTTACGGGGACATAGGACCCTACGAGCAGTACTTC CASSYGDIGPYEQYF
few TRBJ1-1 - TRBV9 TGTGCCAGCAGCGTAGCCGATACCCCCGAGGTGGCTGAAGCTTTCTTT CASSVADTPEVAEAFF
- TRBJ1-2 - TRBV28 TGTGCCAGCAGTTGGGTGGGGGGCGACTATGGCTACACCTTC CASSWVGGDYGYTF
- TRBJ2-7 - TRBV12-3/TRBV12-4 TGTGCCAGCAGCCGGACCCTCTCCTACGAGCAGTACTTC CASSRTLSYEQYF
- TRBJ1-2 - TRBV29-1 TGCAGCAACGAGGGTCCGCACTATGGCTACACCTTC CSNEGPHYGYTF
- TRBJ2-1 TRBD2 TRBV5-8 TGTGCCAGCAGCTTGGTGCGGGGGGGCTACAATGAGCAGTTCTTC CASSLVRGGYNEQFF
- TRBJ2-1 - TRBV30 TGTGCCTGGAGTCGGGGGCGAAATGAGCAGTTCTTC CAWSRGRNEQFF
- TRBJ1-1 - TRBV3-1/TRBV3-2 TGTGCCAGCAGCCAACAGGGCGATCACACTGAAGCTTTCTTT CASSQQGDHTEAFF
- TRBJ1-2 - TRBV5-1 TGCGCCAGCAGCTTGGTGGGAATTTATGGCTACACCTTC CASSLVGIYGYTF
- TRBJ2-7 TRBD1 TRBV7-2 TGTGCCAGCAGCTTTTCCCGTGGAGGACAGGAGTCCTACGAGCAGTACTTC CASSFSRGGQESYEQYF
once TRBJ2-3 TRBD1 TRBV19 TGTGCCAGTAGTATCACAGGGGGCACAGATACGCAGTATTTT CASSITGGTDTQYF
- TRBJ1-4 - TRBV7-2 TGTGCCAGCAGCGCGGCCGTTAATGAAAAACTGTTTTTT CASSAAVNEKLFF
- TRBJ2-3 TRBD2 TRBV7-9 TGTGCCAGCAGCGAACGATCGGGGGGTACGCAGTATTTT CASSERSGGTQYF
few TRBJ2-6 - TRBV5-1 TGCGCCAGCAGCGCCGGTGGGGCCAACGTCCTGACTTTC CASSAGGANVLTF
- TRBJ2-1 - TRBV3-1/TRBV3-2 TGTGCCAGCAGCCAAGGGCAGTTCTACAATGAGCAGTTCTTC CASSQGQFYNEQFF
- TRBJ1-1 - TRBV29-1 TGCAGCGTGGATGACAGCTCGGAAGCTTTCTTT CSVDDSSEAFF
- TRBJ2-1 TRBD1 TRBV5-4 TGTGCCAGCAGCACCGGACAGGGTTGGAATGAGCAGTTCTTC CASSTGQGWNEQFF
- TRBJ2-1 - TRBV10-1 TGCGCCAGCAGTGACGAGGGACTGAGCTCCTACAATGAGCAGTTCTTC CASSDEGLSSYNEQFF
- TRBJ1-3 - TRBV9 TGTGCCAGCAGCCCCGGTGCGGGTCGCGGAAACACCATATATTTT CASSPGAGRGNTIYF
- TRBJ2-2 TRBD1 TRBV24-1 TGTGCCACCAGTGAAGCCCGACAGGGGCGCACCGGGGAGCTGTTTTTT CATSEARQGRTGELFF
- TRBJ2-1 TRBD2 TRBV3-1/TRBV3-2 TGTGCCAGCAGCTACGGGGGGGGCATCCTCTCCTACAATGAGCAGTTCTTC CASSYGGGILSYNEQFF
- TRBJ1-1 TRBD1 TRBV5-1 TGCGCCAGCAGCACCGACAGGGACACTGAAGCTTTCTTT CASSTDRDTEAFF
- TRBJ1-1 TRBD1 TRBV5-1 TGCGCCAGCAGCTTGGGGGGGACAGGCGATACGAACACTGAAGCTTTCTTT CASSLGGTGDTNTEAFF
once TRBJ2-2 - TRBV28 TGTGCCAGCAGTCTATCATGGGACGGTACGAACACCGGGGAGCTGTTTTTT CASSLSWDGTNTGELFF
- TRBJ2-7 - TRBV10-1 TGCGCCAGCAGTGAGTCGATGGCGGATTGGGCCTACGAGCAGTACTTC CASSESMADWAYEQYF
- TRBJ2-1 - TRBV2 TGTGCCAGCAGTGAAGCGGCAGGGTACAATGAGCAGTTCTTC CASSEAAGYNEQFF
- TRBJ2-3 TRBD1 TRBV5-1 TGCGCCAGCAGCTTGCTCACGGGCAGGGGGTATAGGTCAGATACGCAGTATTTT CASSLLTGRGYRSDTQYF
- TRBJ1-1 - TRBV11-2 TGTGCCAGCAGCCCCTGGGAAGGCAGAAAGAACACTGAAGCTTTCTTT CASSPWEGRKNTEAFF
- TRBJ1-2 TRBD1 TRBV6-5 TGTGCCAGCAGTTACTCCCGGACAGGGGGCGATGGCTACACCTTC CASSYSRTGGDGYTF